A selection of T cell receptor beta chains follows, all from one sample in a study of blood T cell repertoires in COVID-19. Libraries were prepared by immunoSEQ multiplex PCR; TCRdb keeps only in-frame clonotypes and omits some of them. There are 450,000 or so clones in the sample; around 90% occur only once, and roughly 0.76% lies in the top ten. The material sequenced was peripheral blood. Source of these receptors: a man aged 18 to 30 with COVID-19, enrolled during active disease. Each CDR3 is given with its conserved first and last residue. Fields, in order: D gene, V gene, clone size, J gene, CDR3 protein, CDR3 DNA. A D gene is named only where the DNA matches it firmly. Not all rows give a size; the values are once, few, many and, for expanded clones, a class.

TRBD2	TRBV12-5	NA	TRBJ2-3	CASGLGLAETSTDTQYF	TGTGCTAGTGGTTTGGGACTAGCTGAAACTAGCACAGATACGCAGTATTTT
NA	TRBV6-1	NA	TRBJ1-2	CASSDGLYYGYTF	TGTGCCAGCAGTGATGGACTTTACTATGGCTACACCTTC
NA	TRBV27	NA	TRBJ2-2	CASSLWAGANTGELFF	TGTGCCAGCAGTTTATGGGCAGGGGCGAACACCGGGGAGCTGTTTTTT
TRBD1	TRBV2	NA	TRBJ2-3	CASSEDRADTQYF	TGTGCCAGCAGTGAGGACAGGGCGGATACGCAGTATTTT
NA	TRBV13	NA	TRBJ1-2	CASSSQGIRDGYTF	TGTGCCAGCAGCTCACAGGGAATACGTGATGGCTACACCTTC
TRBD2	TRBV30	NA	TRBJ2-7	CALSGGNEQYF	TGTGCCTTGTCGGGAGGGAACGAGCAGTACTTC
NA	TRBV5-1	NA	TRBJ1-5	CASSRGADDQPQHF	TGCGCCAGCAGCCGTGGGGCAGACGATCAGCCCCAGCATTTT
TRBD1	TRBV18	NA	TRBJ2-5	CASSPGTAQETQYF	TGTGCCAGCTCGCCTGGGACAGCCCAAGAGACCCAGTACTTC
TRBD1	TRBV30	few	TRBJ1-1	CAYTGGTEAFF	TGTGCCTATACAGGGGGAACTGAAGCTTTCTTT
NA	TRBV27	NA	TRBJ1-2	CASSLSGPNYGYTF	TGTGCCAGCAGTTTATCGGGCCCTAACTATGGCTACACCTTC
TRBD2	TRBV27	NA	TRBJ2-7	CAIRLAGGNEQYF	TGTGCCATCAGGTTAGCGGGAGGCAACGAGCAGTACTTC
NA	TRBV4-1	NA	TRBJ1-5	CASSQDRQGYQPQHF	TGCGCCAGCAGCCAAGATCGGCAGGGATATCAGCCCCAGCATTTT
TRBD1	TRBV2	NA	TRBJ2-6	CASKLGDRVLAGANVLTF	TGTGCCAGCAAATTAGGGGACAGGGTTTTGGCTGGGGCCAACGTCCTGACTTTC
TRBD1	TRBV13	NA	TRBJ1-6	CASRTGSNSPLHF	TGTGCCAGTAGGACAGGGTCGAATTCACCCCTCCACTTT
NA	TRBV3-1/TRBV3-2	NA	TRBJ2-2	CASSQGGVNTGELFF	TGTGCCAGCAGCCAAGGGGGGGTAAACACCGGGGAGCTGTTTTTT
TRBD2	TRBV5-4	once	TRBJ2-7	CASSLAPSGRALAYEQYF	TGTGCCAGCAGCTTGGCGCCTAGCGGGAGGGCCTTAGCCTACGAGCAGTACTTC